Below, one T cell receptor beta chain is given with its context. Its antigen is not identified. The data were obtained in a study of cytomegalovirus exposure and HLA in healthy donors. Findings and limits, study-wide: Most of the TCR beta V segments (in an earlier analysis) were productive either about 87% or about 30% of the time.

Germline loops: CDR1 ENHRY, CDR2 SYGVKD. V dropped 0 bases and J dropped 8 bases, with 7 bases sitting between them. The CDR3 runs 12 residues. PCR primers comprised 60 Vbeta and 13 Jbeta primers. The data were produced by immunoSEQ multiplex PCR, yet TCRdb's version contains in-frame clones alone and is incomplete. The sample contains around 100,000 clones, 76% of which appear only once. This clonotype was obtained from a man aged 35 to 55 in good health and CMV-seronegative. The sample comprised PBMCs. This sequence joins TRBV10-3 and TRBJ1-2; D is ambiguous. The CDR3 DNA reads TGTGCCATCAGTGAGTCGATCCGGGGCTACACCTTC. Amino acid sequence: CAISESIRGYTF.